This T cell receptor beta chain was recovered during a study of T cell responses to AZD1222 COVID-19 vaccine. Only in-frame clones appear in the TCRdb table, and some are missing; sequencing was by immunoSEQ multiplex PCR. The table includes more than 100,000 clones, about 93% detected once. Trimming took off 3 bases at V and 3 bases at J, with 12 bases between the two ends. The CDR3 runs to 15 residues. Germline-derived CDR1 and CDR2 are LNHDA and SQIVND (reference sequence). Material: peripheral blood, obtained on day 0 of AZD1222 vaccination. The genes are TRBV19 and TRBJ1-5, with D perhaps TRBD1 (5 bases). The TCR originated in an adult in good health. The CDR3 bases are TGTGCCAGTAGTATCGAATGGGGGAACAATCAGCCCCAGCATTTT. Translated: CASSIEWGNNQPQHF.